The rows below give T cell receptor beta chains drawn from one sample of a study of beta chain features in type 1 diabetes. Data came from immunoSEQ multiplex PCR; TCRdb stores just in-frame clones and leaves some out. The sample yields about 180,000 clones, approximately 13% seen once. The specimen sequenced was central memory CD4+ T cells from blood. These receptors were obtained from a woman under 30 in good health. Both conserved end residues are part of each CDR3. Each record gives: D gene, J gene, clone size, V gene, CDR3 protein, CDR3 DNA. A D gene is named only where the DNA matches it firmly. The size of a clone is reported for some rows only, either as once, few or many, or as a class for expanded clones.

>NA|TRBJ1-3|NA|TRBV30
CAWSASSPIYF
TGTGCCTGGAGTGCAAGTAGCCCCATATATTTT
>TRBD1|TRBJ1-1|few|TRBV28
CASRWTGTNTEAFF
TGTGCCAGCAGGTGGACAGGGACGAACACTGAAGCTTTCTTT
>NA|TRBJ2-4|NA|TRBV7-8
CASSLVASISKNIQYF
TGTGCCAGCAGCTTAGTCGCCAGTATCTCCAAAAACATTCAGTACTTC
>NA|TRBJ1-5|few|TRBV25-1
CASSEDSHNQPQHF
TGTGCCAGCAGTGAGGACAGTCACAATCAGCCCCAGCATTTT
>TRBD1|TRBJ1-1|NA|TRBV19
CASSDRGEWNTEAFF
TGTGCCAGTAGCGACAGGGGGGAATGGAACACTGAAGCTTTCTTT
>NA|TRBJ1-2|many|TRBV15
CATSREGANYGYTF
TGTGCCACCAGCAGAGAGGGAGCTAACTATGGCTACACCTTC
>NA|TRBJ2-2|NA|TRBV5-1
CASSAPEQLVGGELFF
TGCGCCAGCAGCGCACCGGAACAGTTGGTCGGCGGGGAGCTGTTTTTT
>TRBD2|TRBJ2-7|few|TRBV19
CASSISAGELYEQYF
TGTGCCAGTAGTATATCAGCGGGAGAACTCTACGAGCAGTACTTC
>NA|TRBJ1-1|NA|TRBV25-1
CASSDYLDRSEAFF
TGTGCCAGCAGTGATTACTTAGACAGGTCTGAAGCTTTCTTT
>NA|TRBJ2-3|few|TRBV9
CASSVGQARISTDTQYF
TGTGCCAGCAGCGTTGGGCAGGCCCGTATTAGCACAGATACGCAGTATTTT
>NA|TRBJ2-7|many|TRBV5-1
CASSFSGERYEQYF
TGCGCCAGCAGCTTTTCAGGGGAACGGTACGAGCAGTACTTC
>NA|TRBJ1-5|NA|TRBV25-1
CASSESSTRNQPQHF
TGTGCCAGCAGTGAATCGAGCACCCGAAATCAGCCCCAGCATTTT
>NA|TRBJ2-3|few|TRBV19
CASKITGGGDTQYF
TGTGCCAGTAAGATTACGGGGGGCGGAGATACGCAGTATTTT
>NA|TRBJ2-7|NA|TRBV27
CASSHTGQPYEQYF
TGTGCCAGCAGCCATACGGGACAACCCTACGAGCAGTACTTC
>NA|TRBJ2-5|few|TRBV29-1
CSVVSGLTETQYF
TGCAGCGTTGTAAGCGGGTTGACGGAGACCCAGTACTTC
>NA|TRBJ2-7|few|TRBV30
CAWSARYEQYF
TGTGCCTGGAGTGCCCGCTACGAGCAGTACTTC
>TRBD2|TRBJ2-3|few|TRBV30
CAWKTSGTDTQYF
TGTGCCTGGAAAACTAGCGGGACAGATACGCAGTATTTT
>NA|TRBJ1-2|few|TRBV7-9
CASSSTGGSGYTF
TGTGCCAGCAGCTCCACCGGGGGGAGTGGCTACACCTTC